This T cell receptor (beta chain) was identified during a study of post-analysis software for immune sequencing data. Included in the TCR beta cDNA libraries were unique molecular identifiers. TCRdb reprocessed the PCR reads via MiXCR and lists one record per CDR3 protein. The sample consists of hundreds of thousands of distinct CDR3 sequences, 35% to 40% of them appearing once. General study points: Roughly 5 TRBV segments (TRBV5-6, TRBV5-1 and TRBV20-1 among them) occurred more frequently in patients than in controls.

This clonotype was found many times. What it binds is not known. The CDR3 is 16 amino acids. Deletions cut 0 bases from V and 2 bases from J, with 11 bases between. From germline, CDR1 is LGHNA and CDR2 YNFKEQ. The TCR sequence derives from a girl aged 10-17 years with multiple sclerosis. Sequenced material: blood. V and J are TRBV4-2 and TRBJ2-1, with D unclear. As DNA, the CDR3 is TGTGCCAGCAGCCAAGATACAGCCGAGCCCTACAATGAGCAGTTCTTC. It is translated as CASSQDTAEPYNEQFF.